The T cell receptor (beta chain) described here comes from a study of blood T cell repertoires in COVID-19 (TCRdb year 2020). Context from the whole study: Samples from collaborators originated in the United States, Italy and Spain and spanned both the acute and convalescent phases of COVID-19. The material from the prospective study consisted of cDNA or gDNA derived from T cells, B-cell-depleted T cells, or PBMCs. Deeply sampled blood TCRbeta repertoires from subjects exposed to, actively infected with, or recovered from COVID-19 were included in the dataset. The repertoires were released in a freely available public database meant as a resource for research on the immune response to SARS-CoV-2. Samples were obtained from the ongoing ImmuneRACE study (first 160 participants) and from some 1,300 subjects provided by 6 global collaborators. The sample metadata nearly always contained a de-identified subject ID, COVID-19 status, age in years and sex. Where available, HLA class I and class II types were obtained from metadata supplied by the sample provider rather than from assay-based typing. The full study reports these points: The amount of clinical and demographic metadata varied by source and participant and was provided uncurated.

Regarding this clone: Its specific antigen is unknown. Base qualities are not provided; no much larger clone lies one nucleotide away.

At one collaborating source in Seattle, patients were enrolled during active infection and were followed longitudinally through the course of disease. Whole blood was collected in K2EDTA tubes by collaborating institutions according to the institutions' own protocols. For TCRbeta analysis, collaborator samples were shipped as frozen whole blood, as isolated PBMCs, or as DNA extracted from either sample type. CDR1 and CDR2, looked up from the germline V gene (reference sequence), are WNHNN and SYGVQD. From V the trimming removes 5 bases and from J it removes 3 bases, while the gene matches leave 2 bases of the junction unaccounted for. The CDR3 measures 15 amino acids from cysteine to phenylalanine. Solely the CDR3 DNA is kept, with 45 bases framed from the first base. TCRbeta CDR3 regions were amplified from genomic DNA using the immunoSEQ Assay, a bias-controlled multiplex PCR. The source study handled its data this way. Within the assay, amplification of reference gene primers was used to estimate how many nucleated cells each sample contained. To quantify the absolute abundance of each unique TCRbeta CDR3 rearrangement, sequence reads were collapsed and filtered. For each sample, productive Simpson clonality was calculated as the square root of Simpson's diversity index across productive rearrangements. Sourced from immuneACCESS, this table was stored by TCRdb with only in-frame sequences that have V and J called. A share of the clones is absent; for the studies checked, an unresolved V gene accounts for under half, and the remainder has no known explanation. V, J and clone size derive from that table, while D and trimming were established from the DNA sequence. In all, the sample holds roughly 260,000 clones, and around nine tenths of those were seen once. Together, the top ten hold around 11% of the sample.

The receptor comes from a woman in her thirties with COVID-19, enrolled during active disease. Rearrangement joined TRBV10-1 to TRBJ2-1; 12 nucleotides in the junction match TRBD2. The specimen was peripheral blood. The DNA sequence is given as TGCGCCAGCAGTACGGGACTAGCGGGCTACAATGAGCAGTTCTTC. Its protein reads: CASSTGLAGYNEQFF.